This TCR beta chain was identified during a study of CD8+ T cells in alopecia areata. Points from the study as a whole: Lesional scalp displayed greater clonality than normal scalp, most notably in alopecia totalis/universalis. The study found TCR sharing across patients less clear than in mice, possibly for HLA reasons.

Extracted RNA was reverse transcribed into cDNA, the sequencing template. Sequencing used immunoSEQ multiplex PCR; TCRdb keeps in-frame clones, though not all of them. The repertoire holds about 150,000 clones, over 45% seen once, with roughly 7.5% in the top ten. Regarding this clone: The antigen is not known. The same CDR3 also results from other DNA sequences found in this sample.

The investigators collected lesional scalp punch biopsies and peripheral blood from alopecia areata patients. PBMC-derived CD4+ and CD8+ T cells were sorted. This TCR was recovered from a human donor with alopecia areata. Specimen: CD4+ T cells sorted from blood.

CDR3 sequence reads: CASSLSRTEQFF. CDR3 nucleotides: TGTGCCAGTAGTCTTAGCAGGACAGAGCAGTTCTTC. V usage is TRBV19 and J usage is TRBJ2-1, with a weak D call TRBD1 (5 bases). CDR3 length: 12 amino acids. CDR1 is LNHDA, CDR2 SQIVND, per germline (reference sequence). Trimming stripped 5 bases from V and 10 bases from J, with 12 bases between.